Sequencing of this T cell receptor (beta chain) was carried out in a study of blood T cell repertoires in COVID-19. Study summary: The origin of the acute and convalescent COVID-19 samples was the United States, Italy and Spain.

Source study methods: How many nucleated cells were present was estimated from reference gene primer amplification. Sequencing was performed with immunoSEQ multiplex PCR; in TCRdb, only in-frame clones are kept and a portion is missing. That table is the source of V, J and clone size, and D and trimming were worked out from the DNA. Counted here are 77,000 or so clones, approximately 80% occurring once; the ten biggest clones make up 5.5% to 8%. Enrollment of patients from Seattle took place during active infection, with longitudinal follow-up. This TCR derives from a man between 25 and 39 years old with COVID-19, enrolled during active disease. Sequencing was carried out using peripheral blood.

The CDR3 is CASSFPPGTGGPSSGNTIYF. The DNA for the CDR3 is TGTGCCAGCAGTTTCCCTCCCGGGACAGGGGGCCCTAGCTCTGGAAACACCATATATTTT. The chain carries TRBV28 and TRBJ1-3, with 12 bases aligning to TRBD1. The V gene's germline CDR1 is MDHEN and CDR2 SYDVKM. Trimming cost V 3 bases and J 0 bases; bases outside gene matches: 12. This CDR3 region has 20 residues. The full variable domain, its missing parts supplied by reference TRBV28 and TRBJ1-3, is DVKVTQSSRYLVKRTGEKVFLECVQDMDHENMFWYRQDPGLGLRLIYFSYDVKMKEKGDIPEGYSVSREKKERFSLILESASTNQTSMYLCASSFPPGTGGPSSGNTIYFGEGSWLTVV.